This T cell receptor beta chain appears in the sequencing data of a study of shared clonotypes between healthy human individuals. CDR1 SGHVS and CDR2 FNYEAQ come from the germline V gene. The V end was cut by 3 bases, the J end by 1 base, with 6 bases between. This CDR3 has 14 amino acids. General observations from the study: Measured sharing among donors was expected to vary with sequencing depth.

Genomic DNA (from each subset) was split evenly across several immunoSEQ plates. Using immunoSEQ multiplex PCR, the repertoire was profiled, and TCRdb retains in-frame clones only, with some absent. The sample lists fewer than 3 million clones, roughly 90% occurring once. As concerns this clone: What it binds is not known.

The J gene is TRBJ2-2, the V gene TRBV7-6, with no clear D. The sequenced sample was naive CD4+ T cells from PBMCs. Subset of the sample: CD45RA+ positively selected. The TCR sequence derives from a man aged 18-30 years in good health. Some clones in this sample may be carry-over from other donors' samples. The CDR3 nucleotides read TGTGCCAGCAGCTTCAGTGAGAACACCGGGGAGCTGTTTTTT. It codes for CASSFSENTGELFF. Looking up the rest from reference TRBV7-6 and TRBJ2-2 gives the full variable domain: GAGVSQSPRYKVTKRGQDVALRCDPISGHVSLYWYRQALGQGPEFLTYFNYEAQQDKSGLPNDRFSAERPEGSISTLTIQRTEQRDSAMYRCASSFSENTGELFFGEGSRLTVL.